Below, one T cell receptor (beta chain) is given with its context. The data are from a study of blood T cell repertoires in COVID-19. The wider study: There were acute and convalescent COVID-19 samples, and they came from the United States, Italy and Spain. T cells, B-cell-depleted T cells, or PBMCs supplied cDNA or gDNA.

Original processing methods: Reference gene primer amplification gave estimated nucleated cell counts. The protocol was immunoSEQ multiplex PCR, while the TCRdb copy is restricted to in-frame clones and leaves out a portion. From that table come the V and J calls and clone size; the DNA was used to work out D and trimming. The sample carries over 90,000 clones, over 75% recorded once. The sample taken for sequencing was peripheral blood. This TCR came from a human donor in a cohort sampled during active COVID-19.

The CDR3 DNA reads TGTGCCAGCTCACCAGACAGGTTCCGTGAAAAACTGTTTTTT. Translation: CASSPDRFREKLFF. The rearrangement uses TRBV18 and TRBJ1-4, with a weak D call TRBD1 (6 bases). With 2 bases removed from V and 7 bases from J, the gap between germline ends came to 11 bases. The CDR3 is 14 amino acids. Germline-derived CDR1 and CDR2 are KGHSH and LQKENI. The full variable domain, completed using reference TRBV18 and TRBJ1-4, is NAGVMQNPRHLVRRRGQEARLRCSPMKGHSHVYWYRQLPEEGLKFMVYLQKENIIDESGMPKERFSAEFPKEGPSILRIQQVVRGDSAAYFCASSPDRFREKLFFGSGTQLSVL.